This T cell receptor (beta chain) is drawn from a study of spatial heterogeneity in lung cancer. Study context: The donors comprised about 70 untreated early-stage non-small cell lung cancer patients. Available PBMC from follow-up, collected a median of around two years after resection, underwent sequencing.

Individual TCR cDNA molecules each bore their own unique molecular identifier. TCRdb recomputed calls from the 5' RACE reads with MiXCR, one row per CDR3 protein. This table has around 70,000 distinct CDR3 sequences, approximately 8.9% appearing once. Time point meaning: blood at routine non-recurrence follow-up after resection. The sequenced material consisted of unsorted whole RNA from tumor, nontumor lung or frozen PBMC. The sample holds a few counts of this clonotype. The sample consisted of PBMCs, taken at follow-up. This clonotype originated in a female donor with early-stage non-small cell lung cancer.

The CDR3 loop is CASSTAPGGGEAFF. In nucleotides, the CDR3 is TGCGCCAGCAGCACCGCCCCCGGGGGGGGAGAAGCTTTCTTT. The chain uses TRBV5-1 and TRBJ1-1, with D perhaps matching TRBD1 (5 bases). Between the trimmed V and J ends, which lost 4 bases and 8 bases, there was a span of 18 bases. Germline V gives CDR1 SGHRS, CDR2 YFSETQ. The CDR3 consists of 14 residues.